Listed below are T cell receptor beta chains from one sample, sequenced in a study of beta chain features in type 1 diabetes. Some clones are missing from TCRdb's copy, which holds only in-frame ones; the method was immunoSEQ multiplex PCR. The repertoire holds about 340,000 clones, with roughly 13% as singletons. The source material was naive CD4+ T cells from blood. The receptors were gathered from a woman younger than 30 with type 1 diabetes. Each CDR3 is given with its conserved first and last residue. A D gene is named only where the DNA matches it firmly. Rows may omit the clone size; those that give it use once, few, many or a size class.

CDR3nt,CDR3aa,len,d_gene,v_gene,abundance,j_gene
TGTGCCAGCAGCTTAGGTGCGGGAGAAATTCTGGAGACCCAGTACTTC,CASSLGAGEILETQYF,16,TRBD2,TRBV7-9,NA,TRBJ2-5
TGTGCCAGTAGTGACCTAGCGGGAGCGAGGGAGACCCAGTACTTC,CASSDLAGARETQYF,15,TRBD2,TRBV19,NA,TRBJ2-5
TGTGCCTGGAGTGTTAACAGGGGTTTGGGCGGCTACACCTTC,CAWSVNRGLGGYTF,14,TRBD1,TRBV30,NA,TRBJ1-2
TGTGCCTGGAGCCTGACAGGGGGCTATGGCTACACCTTC,CAWSLTGGYGYTF,13,TRBD1,TRBV30,few,TRBJ1-2
TGTGCCAGCTCACCACGACAGGGGGCTGGGGAGACCCAGTACTTC,CASSPRQGAGETQYF,15,TRBD1,TRBV18,NA,TRBJ2-5
TGTGCCAGCAGTTTAAACGGGGGGCGAGAGACCCAGTACTTC,CASSLNGGRETQYF,14,NA,TRBV7-3,NA,TRBJ2-5
TGTGCCAGCAGCTTGGCCCGCTATGGCTACACCTTC,CASSLARYGYTF,12,NA,TRBV5-6,NA,TRBJ1-2
TGTGCCACCAGAACAGGACCCCCCTACAATGAGCAGTTCTTC,CATRTGPPYNEQFF,14,NA,TRBV27,NA,TRBJ2-1
TGTGCCAGCTCACCCGTACAGGGGACAGATACGCAGTATTTT,CASSPVQGTDTQYF,14,TRBD1,TRBV18,few,TRBJ2-3
TGTGCCAGCAGCCCTTTGGCTAGGGGGACCTACGAGCAGTACTTC,CASSPLARGTYEQYF,15,NA,TRBV7-2,few,TRBJ2-7
TGCAGCGCCTCCCCCCAGGGGCTAGCGGGGGATACGCAGTATTTT,CSASPQGLAGDTQYF,15,TRBD2,TRBV29-1,few,TRBJ2-3
TGTGCCACCAGCAGAGAGGGACGGAGGGGTGGGACCAATGAGCAGTTCTTC,CATSREGRRGGTNEQFF,17,NA,TRBV15,NA,TRBJ2-1
TGTGCCAGCAGTTACGGAGGCGGGAGTTGGGAGACCCAGTACTTC,CASSYGGGSWETQYF,15,TRBD2,TRBV6-5,NA,TRBJ2-5
TGTGCCTGGAGTGTCCCCTCTAGCGGGAGGGGCGGGGAGCAGTTCTTC,CAWSVPSSGRGGEQFF,16,TRBD2,TRBV30,few,TRBJ2-1
TGTGCCAACGGACAGGGCGGTGAAACGCAGTATTTT,CANGQGGETQYF,12,TRBD1,TRBV2,few,TRBJ2-3
TGCGCCAGCAGCCAGCTCGGACTAGCGGGAGGGCCAAACGAGCAGTACTTC,CASSQLGLAGGPNEQYF,17,TRBD2,TRBV4-1,NA,TRBJ2-7
TGTGCCAGCAGTGAACAGGTCGGTGGGGCCAACGTCCTGACTTTC,CASSEQVGGANVLTF,15,NA,TRBV2,NA,TRBJ2-6
TGTGCCAGCAGACGGGGTTCTGGAAACACCATATATTTT,CASRRGSGNTIYF,13,NA,TRBV6-5,few,TRBJ1-3
TGTGCCAGCAGGGTAGAGTATGGCTACACCTTC,CASRVEYGYTF,11,NA,TRBV21-1,few,TRBJ1-2
TGTGCCTGGAGCTCGACAGGGACTGCCGAGCAGTACTTC,CAWSSTGTAEQYF,13,NA,TRBV30,NA,TRBJ2-7
TGTGCCAGCAGCTCCCGACTAGCGGGCGCCTACAATGAGCAGTTCTTC,CASSSRLAGAYNEQFF,16,TRBD2,TRBV7-2,NA,TRBJ2-1
TGTGCCAGCTCACCAGGGACAGGGGTACCCAATGAGCAGTTCTTC,CASSPGTGVPNEQFF,15,TRBD1,TRBV18,NA,TRBJ2-1